The rows below give T cell receptor beta chains drawn from one sample of a study of cytomegalovirus exposure and HLA in healthy donors. The repertoire was sequenced with immunoSEQ multiplex PCR; TCRdb's copy has only in-frame clones and lacks some. The sample lists about 140,000 clones; approximately 90% were seen once. Sequencing used PBMCs. These receptor sequences come from a man aged 18 to 35 in good health and CMV-seronegative. Both conserved end residues are part of each CDR3. D genes are given only for firm matches. Where a row states a size, it is once, few, many or the class of an expanded clone; other rows omit it.

J gene | V gene | D gene | clone size | CDR3 DNA | CDR3 protein
TRBJ1-1 | TRBV28 | . | . | TGTGCCAGCAGTTTATACAGGAGTGAACTCATGAACACTGAAGCTTTCTTT | CASSLYRSELMNTEAFF
TRBJ2-6 | TRBV25-1 | TRBD1 | . | TGTGCCAGCAGTGAGGGGACAGGGAAAACGGGGGCCAACGTCCTGACTTTC | CASSEGTGKTGANVLTF
TRBJ2-5 | TRBV27 | TRBD1 | . | TGTGCCAGCAGTAAGCTCCGGACAGGGCGGCAAGAGACCCAGTACTTC | CASSKLRTGRQETQYF
TRBJ2-5 | TRBV11-3 | . | . | TGTGCCAGCAGCTTAGGGGGTAGCGGCAAAGAGACCCAGTACTTC | CASSLGGSGKETQYF
TRBJ1-2 | TRBV30 | TRBD1 | . | TGTGCCTGGAGTGTAGAGGCAGGGGGTGGGTATGGCTACACCTTC | CAWSVEAGGGYGYTF
TRBJ2-7 | TRBV11-1 | . | once | TGTGCCAGCAGCTTAGTGGAGGGAAGTCAGGGCTACGAGCAGTACTTC | CASSLVEGSQGYEQYF
TRBJ1-2 | TRBV5-4 | TRBD1 | . | TGTGCCAGCAGCTCCCGGGACAGGATGGATGGCTACACCTTC | CASSSRDRMDGYTF
TRBJ1-2 | TRBV6-4 | . | . | TGTGCCAGCAGCGTCGACGGGTTATATGGCTACACCTTC | CASSVDGLYGYTF
TRBJ2-1 | TRBV10-1 | TRBD1 | . | TGCGCCAGCAGTGCCTCTCAGGGGGATAGGGAGTTCTTC | CASSASQGDREFF
TRBJ2-7 | TRBV7-3 | TRBD1 | . | TGTGCCAGCAGCAGCCAGGGGGCCCACGAGCAGTACTTC | CASSSQGAHEQYF
TRBJ2-1 | TRBV5-4 | . | . | TGTGCCAGCAGTGGTTCCACAGGGAATATTCCCTACAATGAGCAGTTCTTC | CASSGSTGNIPYNEQFF
TRBJ2-3 | TRBV7-8 | TRBD2 | . | TGTGCCAGCAGCCAGGGACTAGCGGGAGTGGATACGCAGTATTTT | CASSQGLAGVDTQYF
TRBJ2-5 | TRBV27 | . | . | TGTGCCAGCAGTCCACGAGGAGAGGAGACCCAGTACTTC | CASSPRGEETQYF
TRBJ1-1 | TRBV11-1 | . | . | TGTGCCAGCAGCGTAGGAGTTAACACTGAAGCTTTCTTT | CASSVGVNTEAFF
TRBJ1-4 | TRBV10-3 | TRBD1 | . | TGTGCCATCAGACGACAGGGCGCTAATGAAAAACTGTTTTTT | CAIRRQGANEKLFF
TRBJ2-3 | TRBV9 | . | . | TGTGCCAGCAGCGTAGGTTTAGTTTTAGATACGCAGTATTTT | CASSVGLVLDTQYF
TRBJ2-1 | TRBV7-7 | . | few | TGTGCCAGCAGCTTACCCGGACAGATCAATGAGCAGTTCTTC | CASSLPGQINEQFF
TRBJ2-7 | TRBV29-1 | TRBD1 | . | TGCAGCGTAACAGGGGCCTACGAGCAGTACTTC | CSVTGAYEQYF
TRBJ1-2 | TRBV30 | . | . | TGTGCCTGGGATAGTTCGAACTATGGCTACACCTTC | CAWDSSNYGYTF
TRBJ1-1 | TRBV30 | . | . | TGTGCCTGGAGTCTCCCGGGCCGGGGTCGGAACACTGAAGCTTTCTTT | CAWSLPGRGRNTEAFF
TRBJ1-6 | TRBV9 | TRBD1 | . | TGTGCCAGCAGCCCCCGGGCAGGGGGGACGGTCGATAATTCACCCCTCCACTTT | CASSPRAGGTVDNSPLHF
TRBJ2-2 | TRBV6-1 | TRBD1 | . | TGTGCCAGCAGTAAAGGGGACAGGGTGGCCGGGGAGCTGTTTTTT | CASSKGDRVAGELFF
TRBJ2-1 | TRBV27 | . | once | TGTGCCAGCAGCGGAGACGGGTCTGGCGTTGGTGGGTACAATGAGCAGTTCTTC | CASSGDGSGVGGYNEQFF
TRBJ1-4 | TRBV6-6 | . | . | TGTGCCAGCAGTTCAACAGGTGCAACTAATGAAAAACTGTTTTTT | CASSSTGATNEKLFF
TRBJ1-1 | TRBV9 | . | . | TGTGCCAGCAGCGTAGACAGGAACACTGAAGCTTTCTTT | CASSVDRNTEAFF
TRBJ2-3 | TRBV9 | TRBD2 | . | TGTGCCAGCAGCGAGGGACTAGCGGGGGGAGTGGATACGCAGTATTTT | CASSEGLAGGVDTQYF
TRBJ2-1 | TRBV4-3 | TRBD2 | . | TGCGCCAGCAGCCAAGCGGTCTTGAGCCCGAGGACTAGCGGGAGTAATGAGCAGTTCTTC | CASSQAVLSPRTSGSNEQFF
TRBJ2-1 | TRBV11-2 | TRBD2 | . | TGTGCCAGCAGCTCGAGACTAGCGGGAGGGCCATGGGATGAGCAGTTCTTC | CASSSRLAGGPWDEQFF
TRBJ1-6 | TRBV16 | . | . | TGTGCCAGCAGCCAACAGGGGAGGGGTTCACCCCTCCACTTT | CASSQQGRGSPLHF
TRBJ2-3 | TRBV5-1 | TRBD1 | once | TGCGCCAGCGGACTAACGGGACAGGGGGCGGGAGATACGCAGTATTTT | CASGLTGQGAGDTQYF
TRBJ2-3 | TRBV4-1 | TRBD2 | . | TGCGCCAGCAGCCAGGGGGGGGGTACAGATACGCAGTATTTT | CASSQGGGTDTQYF
TRBJ1-1 | TRBV2 | . | . | TGTGCCAGCAGGCCCAGGGGATGGACTGAAGCTTTCTTT | CASRPRGWTEAFF
TRBJ1-6 | TRBV14 | . | few | TGTGCCAGCAGCCAGGGAGACAATTCACCCCTCCACTTT | CASSQGDNSPLHF
TRBJ2-2 | TRBV19 | TRBD2 | . | TGTGCCAGTAGTACATGGAGCGGGAGGAAAGCCGGGGAGCTGTTTTTT | CASSTWSGRKAGELFF
TRBJ2-3 | TRBV9 | . | . | TGTGCCAGCAGCGTAGGCGGCTTTCACCCAGATACGCAGTATTTT | CASSVGGFHPDTQYF
TRBJ1-1 | TRBV9 | . | . | TGTGCCAGCAGCGTAGGCCTCACTCGACAGAAGAACACTGAAGCTTTCTTT | CASSVGLTRQKNTEAFF
TRBJ1-1 | TRBV10-1 | TRBD1 | . | TGCGCCAGCACCGAACTAAAACCCGGGACAGGGGGAATGTTCTTT | CASTELKPGTGGMFF
TRBJ1-3 | TRBV30 | TRBD1 | . | TGTGCCTGGAGTACAGGGGATGGAAACACCATATATTTT | CAWSTGDGNTIYF
TRBJ1-2 | TRBV30 | . | . | TGTGCCTGGAATCCGGGGGGCTATGGCTACACCTTC | CAWNPGGYGYTF
TRBJ2-7 | TRBV2 | TRBD2 | . | TGTGCCAGCAACGTACTAGCGGGGGGCCTCACCTACGAGCAGTACTTC | CASNVLAGGLTYEQYF
TRBJ1-5 | TRBV6-5 | . | once | TGTGCCAGCAGTTTGACGGGAGGTCGGAGGGGGCCCCAGCATTTT | CASSLTGGRRGPQHF
TRBJ1-5 | TRBV19 | . | . | TGTGCCAGTAGTATTCTCGCGGCCAATCAGCCCCAGCATTTT | CASSILAANQPQHF
TRBJ2-3 | TRBV2 | . | . | TGTGCCAGCAGCACTAACCGGGAACCCCAAGACACAGATACGCAGTATTTT | CASSTNREPQDTDTQYF
TRBJ1-2 | TRBV30 | TRBD1 | once | TGTGCCTGGAACCCGACAGGGAACTATGGCTACACCTTC | CAWNPTGNYGYTF
TRBJ2-5 | TRBV19 | . | . | TGTGCCAGTAGCGAGCAGGGTTTAGAGACCCAGTACTTC | CASSEQGLETQYF
TRBJ1-3 | TRBV18 | . | . | TGTGCCAGCTCACCACCGGCAGGGTCTTACGGAAACACCATATATTTT | CASSPPAGSYGNTIYF
TRBJ2-7 | TRBV2 | . | . | TGTGCCAGCAGTCCTACAGGAATATCGGGCTACGAGCAGTACTTC | CASSPTGISGYEQYF
TRBJ1-2 | TRBV2 | . | once | TGTGCCAGCAGTGAAGAGGCTGCGGGGGTCTCTCGGGGCTACACCTTC | CASSEEAAGVSRGYTF
TRBJ2-1 | TRBV9 | . | . | TGTGCCAGCAGCCCCCGGGAGAAATCCTACAATGAGCAGTTCTTC | CASSPREKSYNEQFF
TRBJ2-2 | TRBV5-1 | . | . | TGCGCCAGCAGCTTGGTGGACAGAAACACCGGGGAGCTGTTTTTT | CASSLVDRNTGELFF
TRBJ1-2 | TRBV15 | TRBD1 | once | TGTGCCACCAGCAGGGACAGGGGGCCCATCTATGGCTACACCTTC | CATSRDRGPIYGYTF
TRBJ2-5 | TRBV5-1 | TRBD1 | . | TGCGCCAGCAGCCCGACAGGGGGGTACCAAGAGACCCAGTACTTC | CASSPTGGYQETQYF
TRBJ1-2 | TRBV15 | TRBD1 | . | TGTGCCACCAGCAGAGGCCGGGACAGACTTTTCGTGGGCTACACCTTC | CATSRGRDRLFVGYTF
TRBJ1-6 | TRBV11-2 | . | . | TGTGCCAGCAGCTTACCCCGGACGGGAGTTTCACCCCTCCACTTT | CASSLPRTGVSPLHF
TRBJ1-2 | TRBV6-6 | . | . | TGTGCCAGCAGTTCCACAGATCCCCTCTATGGCTACACCTTC | CASSSTDPLYGYTF
TRBJ2-1 | TRBV12-5 | . | once | TGTGCTAGTGGTTTGCCAACGGGAGTCGGTTACAATGAGCAGTTCTTC | CASGLPTGVGYNEQFF
TRBJ2-2 | TRBV5-4 | TRBD1 | . | TGTGCCAGCAGAACCGGGACAGTAAACACCGGGGAGCTGTTTTTT | CASRTGTVNTGELFF
TRBJ1-2 | TRBV11-2 | TRBD1 | . | TGTGCCAGCAGCTTAGATCTGGGGCGACAGGGTTTGGGCTACACCTTC | CASSLDLGRQGLGYTF